This entry features one T cell receptor beta chain sequence. Germline V gene sequence: CDR1 ENHRY, CDR2 SYGVKD. With 4 bases clipped from V and 9 bases from J, the junction kept 7 bases outside the gene matches. The CDR3 is 15 residues long. Original data processing: Cell counts per sample came from amplifying reference gene primers. Data came from immunoSEQ multiplex PCR; TCRdb stores just in-frame clones and leaves some out. Clonal size and the V and J genes are those of that table, whereas D and trimming came from the DNA. The top ten hold more than 3% of the sample, which has some 350,000 clones, under 95% seen once. The data originate from a study of blood T cell repertoires in COVID-19. Overall study: T cells, B-cell-depleted T cells, or PBMCs supplied cDNA or gDNA.

The sample was peripheral blood. The chain is built from TRBV10-3 and TRBJ2-1; 12 bases fit TRBD1. The origin of this receptor is a young woman who had recovered from COVID-19. Written as DNA, the CDR3 is TGTGCCATCAGTGCCTCGGGACAGGGGGCGTTTGAGCAGTTCTTC. It codes for CAISASGQGAFEQFF.